A selection of T cell receptor beta chains follows, all from one sample in a study of OX40 agonist ivuxolimab in advanced cancers. Generated by immunoSEQ multiplex PCR, the TCRdb table keeps only in-frame clones and is missing some. Of 60,000 to 95,000 clones listed, 70% to 90% are singletons. The starting material was CD4+ or CD8+ T cells sorted from blood, obtained in a trial of the OX40 agonist ivuxolimab. These receptors all come from an adult with an advanced solid tumor such as melanoma, head and neck, liver or kidney cancer. The CDR3 runs from the conserved cysteine through the conserved F or W. The D gene is left open where the match is weak.

j_call: TRBJ1-2; v_call: TRBV5-1; d_call: NA; cdr3_aa: CASSLEARVNGYTF; cdr3_nt: TGCGCCAGCAGCTTGGAGGCCAGGGTTAATGGCTACACCTTC
j_call: TRBJ1-1; v_call: TRBV7-9; d_call: NA; cdr3_aa: CASSFPAGRVDTEAFF; cdr3_nt: TGTGCCAGCAGCTTCCCTGCGGGCCGGGTGGACACTGAAGCTTTCTTT
j_call: TRBJ2-3; v_call: TRBV28; d_call: TRBD1; cdr3_aa: CASSTAGTGADTQYF; cdr3_nt: TGTGCCAGCAGTACCGCCGGGACAGGGGCGGATACGCAGTATTTT
j_call: TRBJ2-7; v_call: TRBV6-5; d_call: TRBD1; cdr3_aa: CASSYSDRAYEQYF; cdr3_nt: TGTGCCAGCAGTTACTCGGACAGGGCCTACGAGCAGTACTTC
j_call: TRBJ2-7; v_call: TRBV5-1; d_call: NA; cdr3_aa: CASSSPGPLAREQYF; cdr3_nt: TGCGCCAGCAGCTCGCCGGGACCGCTCGCGAGGGAGCAGTACTTC
j_call: TRBJ2-7; v_call: TRBV2; d_call: NA; cdr3_aa: CASSEALHGTGDYEQYF; cdr3_nt: TGTGCCAGCAGTGAAGCGCTTCATGGGACGGGAGACTACGAGCAGTACTTC
j_call: TRBJ2-5; v_call: TRBV4-1; d_call: TRBD1; cdr3_aa: CASSQGDSQETQYF; cdr3_nt: TGCGCCAGCAGCCAAGGGGACAGCCAAGAGACCCAGTACTTC
j_call: TRBJ1-2; v_call: TRBV5-1; d_call: NA; cdr3_aa: CASSYGAAYGYTF; cdr3_nt: TGCGCCAGCAGCTATGGGGCAGCCTATGGCTACACCTTC
j_call: TRBJ2-7; v_call: TRBV28; d_call: NA; cdr3_aa: CASSRPGSRYEQYF; cdr3_nt: TGTGCCAGCAGTCGACCCGGGTCCCGATACGAGCAGTACTTC
j_call: TRBJ1-1; v_call: TRBV7-6; d_call: TRBD1; cdr3_aa: CASSTPDRGDEAFF; cdr3_nt: TGTGCCAGCAGCACGCCCGACAGGGGAGATGAAGCTTTCTTT
j_call: TRBJ2-5; v_call: TRBV5-4; d_call: NA; cdr3_aa: CASSLDGHTQYF; cdr3_nt: TGTGCCAGCAGCTTGGATGGGCATACCCAGTACTTC